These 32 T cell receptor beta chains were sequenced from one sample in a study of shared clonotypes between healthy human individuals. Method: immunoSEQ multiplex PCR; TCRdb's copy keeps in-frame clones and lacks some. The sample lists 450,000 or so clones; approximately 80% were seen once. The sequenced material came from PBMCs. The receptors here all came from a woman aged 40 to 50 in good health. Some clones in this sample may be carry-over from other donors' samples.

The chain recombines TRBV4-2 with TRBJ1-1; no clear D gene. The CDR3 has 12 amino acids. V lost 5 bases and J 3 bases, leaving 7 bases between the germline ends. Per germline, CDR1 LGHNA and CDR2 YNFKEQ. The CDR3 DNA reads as TGTGCCAGCAGCTTGGCGGACACTGAAGCTTTCTTT. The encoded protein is CASSLADTEAFF.

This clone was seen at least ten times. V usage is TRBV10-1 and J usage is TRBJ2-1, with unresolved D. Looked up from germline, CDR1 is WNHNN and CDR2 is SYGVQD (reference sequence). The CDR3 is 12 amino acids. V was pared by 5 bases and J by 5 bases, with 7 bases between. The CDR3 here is CASSTVNNEQFF. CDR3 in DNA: TGCGCCAGCAGTACGGTAAACAATGAGCAGTTCTTC.

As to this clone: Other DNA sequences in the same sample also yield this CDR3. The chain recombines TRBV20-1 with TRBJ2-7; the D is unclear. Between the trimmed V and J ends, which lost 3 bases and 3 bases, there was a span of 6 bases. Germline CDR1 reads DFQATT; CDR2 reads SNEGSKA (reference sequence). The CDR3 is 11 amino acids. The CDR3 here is CSASPDYEQYF. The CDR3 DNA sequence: TGCAGTGCTAGCCCAGACTACGAGCAGTACTTC.

The CDR3 coding sequence is TGTGCCAGCAGTTACCAAACAGGGGCGGGCAATCAGCCCCAGCATTTT. Residues: CASSYQTGAGNQPQHF. V and J are TRBV28 and TRBJ1-5, with TRBD1 matching 7 bases. J gave up 2 bases and V 4 bases, and 8 bases lay outside the gene matches. The germline V gene encodes CDR1 MDHEN and CDR2 SYDVKM. This CDR3 is built from 16 residues.

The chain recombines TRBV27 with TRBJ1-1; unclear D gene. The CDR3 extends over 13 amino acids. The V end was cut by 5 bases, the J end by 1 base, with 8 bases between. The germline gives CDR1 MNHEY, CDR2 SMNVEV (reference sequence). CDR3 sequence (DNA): TGTGCCAGCAGTGTCCACGGGAACACTGAAGCTTTCTTT. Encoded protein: CASSVHGNTEAFF.

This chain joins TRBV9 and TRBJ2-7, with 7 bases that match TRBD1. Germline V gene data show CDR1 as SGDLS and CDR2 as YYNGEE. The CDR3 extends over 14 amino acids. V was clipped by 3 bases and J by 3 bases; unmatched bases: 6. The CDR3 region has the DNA TGTGCCAGCAGCGAACTCTCAGGGGGCTACGAGCAGTACTTC. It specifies CASSELSGGYEQYF.

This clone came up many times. In nucleotides, the CDR3 is TGTGCCAGCAGTTCTGCGAGACAGGGGAACACTGAAGCTTTCTTT. It translates to CASSSARQGNTEAFF. The chain joins TRBV27 to TRBJ1-1, with 7 bases matching TRBD1. Germline CDR1 and CDR2: MNHEY and SMNVEV (reference sequence). V was clipped by 4 bases and J by 1 base; unmatched bases: 6. CDR3 length: 15 amino acids.

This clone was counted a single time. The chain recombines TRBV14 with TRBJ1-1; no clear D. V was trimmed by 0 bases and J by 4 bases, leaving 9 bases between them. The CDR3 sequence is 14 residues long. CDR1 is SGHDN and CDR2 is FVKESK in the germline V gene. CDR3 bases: TGTGCCAGCAGCCAAGATCGAAGCACCACTGAAGCTTTCTTT. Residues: CASSQDRSTTEAFF.

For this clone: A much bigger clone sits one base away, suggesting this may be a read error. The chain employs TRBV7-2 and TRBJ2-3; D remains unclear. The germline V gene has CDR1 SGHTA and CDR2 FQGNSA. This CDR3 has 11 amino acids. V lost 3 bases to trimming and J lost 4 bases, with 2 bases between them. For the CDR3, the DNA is TGTGCCAGCAGCTTTGCAGATACGCAGTATTTT. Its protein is CASSFADTQYF.

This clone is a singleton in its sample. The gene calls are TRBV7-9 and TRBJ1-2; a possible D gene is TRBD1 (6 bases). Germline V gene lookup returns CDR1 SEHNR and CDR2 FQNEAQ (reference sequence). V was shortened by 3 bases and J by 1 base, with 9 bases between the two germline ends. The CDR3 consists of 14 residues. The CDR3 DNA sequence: TGTGCCAGCAGCTTTACAGGGCTTAACTATGGCTACACCTTC. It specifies CASSFTGLNYGYTF.

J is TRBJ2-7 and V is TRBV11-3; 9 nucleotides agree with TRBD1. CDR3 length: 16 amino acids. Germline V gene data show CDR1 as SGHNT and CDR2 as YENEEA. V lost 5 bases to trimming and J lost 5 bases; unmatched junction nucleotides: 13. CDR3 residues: CASSPYGTGGSDEQYF. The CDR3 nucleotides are TGTGCCAGCAGCCCGTACGGCACAGGGGGCAGCGACGAGCAGTACTTC.

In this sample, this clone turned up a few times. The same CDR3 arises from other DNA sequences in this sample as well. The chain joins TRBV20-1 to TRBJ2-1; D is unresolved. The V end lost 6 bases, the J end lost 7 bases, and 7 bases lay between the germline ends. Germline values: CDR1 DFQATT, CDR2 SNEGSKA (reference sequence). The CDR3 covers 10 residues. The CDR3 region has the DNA TGCAGTGCGTTAGTTAATGAGCAGTTCTTC. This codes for CSALVNEQFF.

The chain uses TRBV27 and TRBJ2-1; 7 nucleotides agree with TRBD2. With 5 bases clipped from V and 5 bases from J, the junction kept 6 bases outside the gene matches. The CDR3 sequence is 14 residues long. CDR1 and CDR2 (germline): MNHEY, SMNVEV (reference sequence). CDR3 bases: TGTGCCAGCAGTCCCGGGACTACCCACAATGAGCAGTTCTTC. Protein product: CASSPGTTHNEQFF.

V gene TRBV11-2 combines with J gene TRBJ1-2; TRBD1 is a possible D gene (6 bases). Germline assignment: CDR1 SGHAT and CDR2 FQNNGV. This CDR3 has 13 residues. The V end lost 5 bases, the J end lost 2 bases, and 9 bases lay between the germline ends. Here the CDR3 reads CASSETGNYGYTF. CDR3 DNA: TGTGCCAGCAGCGAGACAGGAAACTATGGCTACACCTTC.

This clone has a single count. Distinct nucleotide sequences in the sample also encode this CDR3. For the CDR3, the DNA is TGTGCCAGCAGTCCTGGACAGGGGACTGAAGCTTTCTTT. Its translation is CASSPGQGTEAFF. The V gene is TRBV2, the J gene TRBJ1-1, with 9 bases fitting TRBD1. The CDR3 has 13 amino acids. Germline CDR1 and CDR2: SNHLY and FYNNEI. Trimming took 5 bases from V and 5 from J; bases not matched to a gene: 3.

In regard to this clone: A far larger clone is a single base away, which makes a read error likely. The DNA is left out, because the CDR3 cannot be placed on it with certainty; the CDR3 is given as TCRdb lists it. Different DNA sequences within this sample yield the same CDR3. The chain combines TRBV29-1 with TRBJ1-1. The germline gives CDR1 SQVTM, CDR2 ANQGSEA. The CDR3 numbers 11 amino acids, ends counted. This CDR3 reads CSVARGTEAFF.

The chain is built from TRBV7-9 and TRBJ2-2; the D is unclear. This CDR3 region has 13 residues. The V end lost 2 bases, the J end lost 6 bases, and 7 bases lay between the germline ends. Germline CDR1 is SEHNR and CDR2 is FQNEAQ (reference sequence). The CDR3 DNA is TGTGCCAGCAGCTTAAACCTGTCCGGGGAGCTGTTTTTT. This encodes CASSLNLSGELFF.

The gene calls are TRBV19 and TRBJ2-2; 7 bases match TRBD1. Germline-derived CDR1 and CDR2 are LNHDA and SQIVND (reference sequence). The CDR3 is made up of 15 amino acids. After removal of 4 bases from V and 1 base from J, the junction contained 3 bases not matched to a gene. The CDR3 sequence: CASSTPGGNTGELFF. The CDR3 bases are TGTGCCAGTAGTACCCCAGGGGGGAACACCGGGGAGCTGTTTTTT.

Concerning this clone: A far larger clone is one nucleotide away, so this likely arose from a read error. The CDR3 bases are TGTGCCAGCAGCCAAGGTACCGAAAAACTGTTTTTT. Its translation is CASSQGTEKLFF. The chain carries TRBV4-2 and TRBJ1-4; D ambiguous. Trimming cost V 1 base and J 8 bases, with 5 bases left between them. Germline V gives CDR1 LGHNA, CDR2 YNFKEQ. There are 12 residues in the CDR3.

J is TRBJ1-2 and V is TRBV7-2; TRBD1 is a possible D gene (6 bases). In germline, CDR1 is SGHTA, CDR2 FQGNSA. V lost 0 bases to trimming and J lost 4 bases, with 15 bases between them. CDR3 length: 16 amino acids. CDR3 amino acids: CASSLAQRTASYGYTF. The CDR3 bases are TGTGCCAGCAGCTTAGCGCAGAGGACAGCAAGCTATGGCTACACCTTC. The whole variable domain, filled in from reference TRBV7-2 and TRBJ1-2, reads GAGVSQSPSNKVTEKGKDVELRCDPISGHTALYWYRQSLGQGLEFLIYFQGNSAPDKSGLPSDRFSAERTGGSVSTLTIQRTQQEDSAVYLCASSLAQRTASYGYTFGSGTRLTVV.

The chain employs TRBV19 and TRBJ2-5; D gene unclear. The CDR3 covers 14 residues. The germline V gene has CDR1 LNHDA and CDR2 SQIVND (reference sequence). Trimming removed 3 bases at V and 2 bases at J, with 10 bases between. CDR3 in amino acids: CASSIPFKQETQYF. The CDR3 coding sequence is TGTGCCAGTAGTATCCCTTTCAAGCAAGAGACCCAGTACTTC.

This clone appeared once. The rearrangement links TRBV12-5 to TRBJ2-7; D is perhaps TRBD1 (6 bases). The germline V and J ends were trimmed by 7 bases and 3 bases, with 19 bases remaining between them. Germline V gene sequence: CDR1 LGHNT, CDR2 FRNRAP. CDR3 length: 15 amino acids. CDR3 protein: CASAAGAGSFYEQYF. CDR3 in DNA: TGTGCTAGTGCCGCAGGGGCAGGCTCTTTCTACGAGCAGTACTTC.

This chain's CDR3 is CASSPGQRNYGYTF. The DNA of the CDR3 is TGTGCCAGCAGCCCGGGACAGCGAAACTATGGCTACACCTTC. J is TRBJ1-2 and V is TRBV28; 7 bases map to TRBD1. This CDR3 is built from 14 residues. Germline CDR1 and CDR2: MDHEN and SYDVKM. V lost 6 bases to trimming and J lost 2 bases; unmatched junction nucleotides: 6.

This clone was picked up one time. The CDR3 sequence: CASSALLAAQETQYF. DNA of the CDR3: TGTGCCAGCAGCGCCCTACTAGCGGCACAAGAGACCCAGTACTTC. The chain has TRBV11-2 and TRBJ2-5, with 8 bases lining up with TRBD2. The CDR3 covers 15 residues. Germline V gene sequence: CDR1 SGHAT, CDR2 FQNNGV. Germline trimming cut 5 bases from V and 2 bases from J; bases unmatched to any gene: 7.

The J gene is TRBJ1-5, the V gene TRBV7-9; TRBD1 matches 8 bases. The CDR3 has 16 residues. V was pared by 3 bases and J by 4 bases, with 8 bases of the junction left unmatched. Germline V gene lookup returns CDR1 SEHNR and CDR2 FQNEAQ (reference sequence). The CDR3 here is CASSLGDRGSNQPQHF. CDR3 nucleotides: TGTGCCAGCAGCTTGGGAGACAGGGGATCTAATCAGCCCCAGCATTTT.

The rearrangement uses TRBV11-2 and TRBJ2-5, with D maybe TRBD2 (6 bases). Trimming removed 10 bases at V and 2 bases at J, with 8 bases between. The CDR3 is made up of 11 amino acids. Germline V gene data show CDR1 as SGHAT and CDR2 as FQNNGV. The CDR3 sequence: CATREQETQYF. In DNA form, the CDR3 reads TGTGCCACTCGGGAGCAAGAGACCCAGTACTTC. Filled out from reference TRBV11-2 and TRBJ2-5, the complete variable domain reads EAGVAQSPRYKIIEKRQSVAFWCNPISGHATLYWYQQILGQGPKLLIQFQNNGVVDDSQLPKDRFSAERLKGVDSTLKIQPAKLEDSAVYLCATREQETQYFGPGTRLLVL.

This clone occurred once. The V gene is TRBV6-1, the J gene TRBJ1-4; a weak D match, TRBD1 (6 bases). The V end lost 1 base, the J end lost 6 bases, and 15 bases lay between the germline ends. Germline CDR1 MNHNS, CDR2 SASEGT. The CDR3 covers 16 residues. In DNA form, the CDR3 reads TGTGCCAGCAGTGAAGTTGGGGGGCAGGGTGATGAAAAACTGTTTTTT. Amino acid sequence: CASSEVGGQGDEKLFF.

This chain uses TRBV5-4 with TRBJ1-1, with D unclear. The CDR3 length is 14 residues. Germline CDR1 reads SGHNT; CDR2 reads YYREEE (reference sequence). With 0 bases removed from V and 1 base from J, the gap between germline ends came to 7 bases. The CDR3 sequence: CASSLDLGNTEAFF. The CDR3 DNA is TGTGCCAGCAGCTTGGACCTTGGGAACACTGAAGCTTTCTTT. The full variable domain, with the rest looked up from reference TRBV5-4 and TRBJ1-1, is ETGVTQSPTHLIKTRGQQVTLRCSSQSGHNTVSWYQQALGQGPQFIFQYYREEENGRGNFPPRFSGLQFPNYSSELNVNALELDDSALYLCASSLDLGNTEAFFGQGTRLTVV.

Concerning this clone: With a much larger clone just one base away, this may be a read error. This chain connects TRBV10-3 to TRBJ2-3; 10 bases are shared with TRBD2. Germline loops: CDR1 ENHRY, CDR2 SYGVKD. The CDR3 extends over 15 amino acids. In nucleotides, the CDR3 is TGTGCCATCAGGGGGGGACTAGCGATAACAGAGACGCAGTATTTT. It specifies CAIRGGLAITETQYF.

The CDR3 spells CASREIDEQFF. The CDR3 DNA follows: TGCGCCAGCAGGGAAATCGATGAGCAGTTCTTC. This rearrangement joins TRBV5-1 to TRBJ2-1; D is ambiguous. The CDR3 runs to 11 residues. V gave up 5 bases and J gave up 8 bases, with 8 bases separating them. The germline V gene encodes CDR1 SGHRS and CDR2 YFSETQ.

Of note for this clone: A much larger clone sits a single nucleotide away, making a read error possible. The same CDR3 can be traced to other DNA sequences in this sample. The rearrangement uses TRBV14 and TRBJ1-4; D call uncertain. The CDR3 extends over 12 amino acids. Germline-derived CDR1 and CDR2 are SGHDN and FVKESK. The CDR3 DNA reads TGTGCCAGCAGCCAAGTAATCGAAAAACTGTTCTTT. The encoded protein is CASSQVIEKLFF.

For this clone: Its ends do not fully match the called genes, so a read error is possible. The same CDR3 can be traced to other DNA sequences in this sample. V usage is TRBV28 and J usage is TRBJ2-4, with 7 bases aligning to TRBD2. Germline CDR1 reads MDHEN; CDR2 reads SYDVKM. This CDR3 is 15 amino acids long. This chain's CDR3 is CASSLREGASDIQYF. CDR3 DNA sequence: TGTGCCAGCAGTTTAAGGGAGGGAGCGAGTGACATTCAGTACTTT.